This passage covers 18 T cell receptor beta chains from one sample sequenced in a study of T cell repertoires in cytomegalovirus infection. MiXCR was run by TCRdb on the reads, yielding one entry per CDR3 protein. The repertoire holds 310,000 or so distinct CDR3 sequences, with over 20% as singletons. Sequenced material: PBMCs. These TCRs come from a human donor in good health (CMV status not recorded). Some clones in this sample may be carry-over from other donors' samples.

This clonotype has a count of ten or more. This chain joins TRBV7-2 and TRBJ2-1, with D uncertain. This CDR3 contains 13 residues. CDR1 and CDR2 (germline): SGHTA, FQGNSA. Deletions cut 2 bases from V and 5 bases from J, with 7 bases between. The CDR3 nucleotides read TGTGCCAGCAGCTTATGGGGAAACAATGAGCAGTTCTTC. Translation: CASSLWGNNEQFF.

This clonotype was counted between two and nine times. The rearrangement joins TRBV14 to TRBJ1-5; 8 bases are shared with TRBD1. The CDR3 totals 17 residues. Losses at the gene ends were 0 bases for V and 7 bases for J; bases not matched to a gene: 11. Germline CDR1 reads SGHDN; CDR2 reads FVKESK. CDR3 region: CASSQDVRGLLAQPQHF. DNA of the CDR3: TGTGCCAGCAGCCAAGATGTCAGGGGGCTTTTAGCACAGCCCCAGCATTTT.

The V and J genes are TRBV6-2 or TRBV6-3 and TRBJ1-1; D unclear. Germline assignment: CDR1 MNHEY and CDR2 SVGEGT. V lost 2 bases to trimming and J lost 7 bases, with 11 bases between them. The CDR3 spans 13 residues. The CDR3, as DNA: TGTGCCAGCAGTTACCCGGGTTACGGTGAAGCTTTCTTT. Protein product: CASSYPGYGEAFF.

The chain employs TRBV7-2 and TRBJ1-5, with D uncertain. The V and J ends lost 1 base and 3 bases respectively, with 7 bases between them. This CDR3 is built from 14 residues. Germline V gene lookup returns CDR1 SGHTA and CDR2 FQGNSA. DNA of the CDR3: TGTGCCAGCAGCTTAGAATTATTCAATCAGCCCCAGCATTTT. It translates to CASSLELFNQPQHF.

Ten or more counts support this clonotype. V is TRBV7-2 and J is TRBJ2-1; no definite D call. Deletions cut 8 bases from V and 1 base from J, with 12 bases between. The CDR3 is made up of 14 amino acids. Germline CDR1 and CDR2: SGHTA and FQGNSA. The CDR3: CASHTSYSYNEQFF. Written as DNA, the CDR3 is TGTGCCAGCCATACATCGTATTCCTACAATGAGCAGTTCTTC.

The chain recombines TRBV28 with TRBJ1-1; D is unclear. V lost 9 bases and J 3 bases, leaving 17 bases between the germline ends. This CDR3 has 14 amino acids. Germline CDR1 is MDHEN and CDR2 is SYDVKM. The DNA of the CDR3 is TGTGCCAGTACCGGGCCGAAGGTCGACACTGAAGCTTTCTTT. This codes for CASTGPKVDTEAFF.

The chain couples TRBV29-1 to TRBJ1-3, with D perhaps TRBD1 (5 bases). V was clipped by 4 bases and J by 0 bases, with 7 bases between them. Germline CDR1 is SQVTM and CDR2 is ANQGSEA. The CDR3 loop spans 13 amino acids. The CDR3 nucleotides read TGCAGCGTTGCCGGGACCTCTGGAAACACCATATATTTT. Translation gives CSVAGTSGNTIYF.

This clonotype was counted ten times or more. The CDR3 reads CASTLVGTAKNIQYF. CDR3 DNA sequence: TGTGCCAGCACCCTAGTGGGGACAGCCAAAAACATTCAGTACTTC. V and J are TRBV7-2 and TRBJ2-4; possibly TRBD1 or TRBD2 for D (5 bases each). The CDR3 totals 15 residues. Trimming stripped 7 bases from V and 0 bases from J, with 13 bases between. Germline CDR1 SGHTA, CDR2 FQGNSA.

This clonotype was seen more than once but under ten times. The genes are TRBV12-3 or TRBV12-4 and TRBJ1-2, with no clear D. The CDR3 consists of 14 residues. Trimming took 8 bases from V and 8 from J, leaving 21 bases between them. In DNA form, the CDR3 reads TGTGCCAGCGATCGGAGCTATTCCTATGGAGGCTACACCTTC. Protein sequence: CASDRSYSYGGYTF.

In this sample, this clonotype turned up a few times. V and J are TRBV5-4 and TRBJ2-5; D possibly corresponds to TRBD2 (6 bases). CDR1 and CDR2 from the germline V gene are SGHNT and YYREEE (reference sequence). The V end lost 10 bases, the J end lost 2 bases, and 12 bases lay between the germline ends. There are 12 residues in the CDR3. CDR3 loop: CACGTAQETQYF. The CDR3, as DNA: TGTGCCTGCGGGACTGCTCAAGAGACCCAGTACTTC.

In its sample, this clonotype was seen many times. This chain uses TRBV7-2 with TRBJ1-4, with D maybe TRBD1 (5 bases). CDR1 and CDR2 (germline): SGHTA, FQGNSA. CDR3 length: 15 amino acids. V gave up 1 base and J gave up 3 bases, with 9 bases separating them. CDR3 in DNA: TGTGCCAGCAGCTTAGGGTTCAGGGCTAATGAAAAACTGTTTTTT. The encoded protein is CASSLGFRANEKLFF. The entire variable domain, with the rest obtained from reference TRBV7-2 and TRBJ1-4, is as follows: GAGVSQSPSNKVTEKGKDVELRCDPISGHTALYWYRQSLGQGLEFLIYFQGNSAPDKSGLPSDRFSAERTGGSVSTLTIQRTQQEDSAVYLCASSLGFRANEKLFFGSGTQLSVL.

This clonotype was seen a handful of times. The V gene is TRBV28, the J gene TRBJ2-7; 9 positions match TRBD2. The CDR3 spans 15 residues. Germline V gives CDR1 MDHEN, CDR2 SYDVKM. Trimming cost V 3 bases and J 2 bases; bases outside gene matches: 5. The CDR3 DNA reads TGTGCCAGCAGTTTGACTAGCGGAGCTACCTACGAGCAGTACTTC. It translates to CASSLTSGATYEQYF.

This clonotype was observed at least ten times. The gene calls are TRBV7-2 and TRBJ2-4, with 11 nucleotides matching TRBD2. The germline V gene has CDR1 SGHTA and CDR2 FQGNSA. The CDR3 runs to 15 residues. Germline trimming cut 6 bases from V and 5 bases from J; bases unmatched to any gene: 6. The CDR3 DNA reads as TGTGCCAGCAGACCTCCGGGACTAGCGGAAAACATTCAGTACTTC. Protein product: CASRPPGLAENIQYF.

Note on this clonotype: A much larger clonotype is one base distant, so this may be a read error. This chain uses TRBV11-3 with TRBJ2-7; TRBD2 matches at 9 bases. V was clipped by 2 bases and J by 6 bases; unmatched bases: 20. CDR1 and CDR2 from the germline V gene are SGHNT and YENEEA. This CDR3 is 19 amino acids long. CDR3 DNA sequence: TGTGCCAGCAGCTTACTCCCGGGACTAGCTCAAGAGGTATTCGGCGAGCAGTACTTC. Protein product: CASSLLPGLAQEVFGEQYF. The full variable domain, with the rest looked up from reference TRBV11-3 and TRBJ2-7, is EAGVVQSPRYKIIEKKQPVAFWCNPISGHNTLYWYLQNLGQGPELLIRYENEEAVDDSQLPKDRFSAERLKGVDSTLKIQPAELGDSAVYLCASSLLPGLAQEVFGEQYFGPGTRLTVT.

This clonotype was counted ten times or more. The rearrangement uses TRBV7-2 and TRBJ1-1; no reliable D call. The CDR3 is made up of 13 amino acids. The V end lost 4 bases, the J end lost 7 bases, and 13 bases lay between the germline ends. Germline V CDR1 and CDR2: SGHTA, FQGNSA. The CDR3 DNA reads TGTGCCAGCAGCTCGCTGGACGGGATTGAAGCTTTCTTT. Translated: CASSSLDGIEAFF.

This CDR3 reads CASSLEVIYEQYF. The CDR3 nucleotides are TGTGCCAGCAGCTTAGAGGTAATCTACGAGCAGTACTTC. The chain combines TRBV11-2 with TRBJ2-7; D unresolved. V was clipped by 0 bases and J by 3 bases, with 6 bases between them. This CDR3 region has 13 residues. Germline values: CDR1 SGHAT, CDR2 FQNNGV.

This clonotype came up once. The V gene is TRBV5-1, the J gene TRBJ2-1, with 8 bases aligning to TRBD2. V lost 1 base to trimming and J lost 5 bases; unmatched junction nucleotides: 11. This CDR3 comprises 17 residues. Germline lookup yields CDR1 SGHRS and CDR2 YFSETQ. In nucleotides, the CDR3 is TGCGCCAGCAGCTTGAGGCAATTAGCGGGGCCTAACAATGAGCAGTTCTTC. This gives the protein CASSLRQLAGPNNEQFF.

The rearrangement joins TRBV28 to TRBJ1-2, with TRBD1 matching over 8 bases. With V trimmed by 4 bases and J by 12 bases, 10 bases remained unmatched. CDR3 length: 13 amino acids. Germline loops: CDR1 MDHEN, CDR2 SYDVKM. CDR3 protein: CASSSGTGLANTF. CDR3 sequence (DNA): TGTGCCAGCAGTTCCGGGACAGGACTGGCGAACACCTTC.